This T cell receptor (beta chain) appears in the sequencing data of a study of blood T cell repertoires in COVID-19. Overall study context: Nucleic acid was either cDNA or gDNA, and it came from T cells, B-cell-depleted T cells, or PBMCs.

The table came from immunoSEQ multiplex PCR; TCRdb's copy has only in-frame clones and leaves some out. The data contain about 200,000 clones, roughly 83% of them singletons. This CDR3 has 17 residues. The V end lost 0 bases, the J end lost 0 bases, and 12 bases lay between the germline ends. Germline V CDR1 and CDR2: ENHRY, SYGVKD. Specimen: peripheral blood. This chain connects TRBV10-3 to TRBJ1-5; D ambiguous. The origin of this receptor is a man aged 40-49 years with acute or convalescent COVID-19. The CDR3 DNA sequence: TGTGCCATCAGTGAGTCTGCCTGGGAGTTTAGCAATCAGCCCCAGCATTTT. Protein product: CAISESAWEFSNQPQHF.